This T cell receptor (beta chain) was profiled in a study of blood T cell repertoires in COVID-19. Overall study context: Researchers got acute and convalescent COVID-19 samples from the United States, Italy and Spain.

Germline CDR1 reads MNHNS; CDR2 reads SASEGT. CDR3 size: 16 residues. V gave up 4 bases and J gave up 0 bases; unmatched junction bases: 6. Assay used: immunoSEQ multiplex PCR; TCRdb lists only in-frame clones, some missing. The sample has about 120,000 clones, around 79% seen once. The source of this sequence is a man aged 65-85 years with acute or convalescent COVID-19. Sequencing was performed on peripheral blood. The chain links TRBV6-1 to TRBJ1-1, with 9 bases lining up with TRBD1. CDR3 protein: CASSVDRGPMNTEAFF. In DNA form, the CDR3 reads TGTGCCAGCAGTGTGGACAGGGGCCCCATGAACACTGAAGCTTTCTTT.